This is a list of T cell receptor beta chains from one sample in a study of human T cells and chemical hapten exposure. TCRdb processed the RACE reads anew with MiXCR; each CDR3 protein has one entry. Of some 38,000 distinct CDR3 sequences in the sample, roughly 7.6% were seen once. The input for sequencing was whole blood, taken in connection with sensitization to the hapten diphenylcyclopropenone (DPC). Receptors were obtained from a woman between 45 and 65 years old with alopecia areata. Some clones in this sample may be carry-over from other donors' samples. Both conserved end residues are part of each CDR3. The D gene is left open where the match is weak. Not all rows give a size; the values are once, few, many and, for expanded clones, a class.

D	size	V	J	DNA	CDR3
-	many	TRBV6-5	TRBJ2-7	TGTGCCAGCAGTTACTCGCTGACTAGGGCCTACGAGCAGTACTTC	CASSYSLTRAYEQYF
TRBD1	-	TRBV7-2	TRBJ2-7	TGTGCCAGCAGTAGACAGGGTGGACCCTACGAGCAGTACTTC	CASSRQGGPYEQYF
-	many	TRBV11-2	TRBJ1-3	TGTGCCAGCAGCTTGGGCAATGCGCGAAACACCATATATTTT	CASSLGNARNTIYF
TRBD1	-	TRBV6-2/TRBV6-3	TRBJ2-4	TGTGCCAGCAGTACACCCGACAGGGTAAACATTCAGTACTTC	CASSTPDRVNIQYF
TRBD2	many	TRBV6-2/TRBV6-3	TRBJ2-1	TGTGCCAGCAGTGGGGGGGTAGCGGGATACAATGAGCAGTTCTTC	CASSGGVAGYNEQFF
TRBD1	few	TRBV2	TRBJ1-3	TGTGCCAGCAGTGAACGGACAGGGGGATACCGAGGCACCATATATTTT	CASSERTGGYRGTIYF
-	many	TRBV7-3	TRBJ2-3	TGTGCCAGCAGCTTACGGAGCGGGACAGATACGCAGTATTTT	CASSLRSGTDTQYF
-	many	TRBV7-8	TRBJ1-4	TGTGCCAGCAGCTTCAACCTGGCCTCTAATGAAAAACTGTTTTTT	CASSFNLASNEKLFF
TRBD2	many	TRBV19	TRBJ2-5	TGTGCCAGTCGAGCGGGGGGCGATTTGAGGCACCAGTACTTC	CASRAGGDLRHQYF
TRBD2	many	TRBV29-1	TRBJ2-5	TGCAGCGCCGGGACTAAAGAGACCCAGTACTTC	CSAGTKETQYF
TRBD2	many	TRBV10-2	TRBJ2-5	TGCGCCAGCAGCGGGGGGGTAGAGACCCAGTACTTC	CASSGGVETQYF
-	few	TRBV27	TRBJ2-7	TGTGCCAGCCGAACCTCGGGTCGATACGAGCAGTACTTC	CASRTSGRYEQYF
-	many	TRBV20-1	TRBJ1-6	TGCAGTGCAATCGGACAGCTTAATTCACCCCTCCACTTT	CSAIGQLNSPLHF
-	-	TRBV27	TRBJ2-7	TGTGCCAGCAGCCCTAGGCCCCGACAGATCTACGAGCAGTACTTC	CASSPRPRQIYEQYF
-	many	TRBV11-2	TRBJ2-2	TGTGCCAGCAGCTTAGAGATTAACACCGGGGAGCTGTTTTTT	CASSLEINTGELFF
TRBD1	many	TRBV5-1	TRBJ2-5	TGCGCCAGCAGCTGGTCAGGGGGCCCGTACCAAGAGACCCAGTACTTC	CASSWSGGPYQETQYF